Listed here are 8 T cell receptor beta chains from one sample, sequenced in a study of shared clonotypes between healthy human individuals. TCRdb's table, derived via immunoSEQ multiplex PCR, lists solely in-frame clones and lacks some. The table includes 2,100,000 or so clones, approximately 96% detected once. The source material was naive CD4+ T cells sorted from blood. Subset here: CD45RA+ positively selected. Every receptor here comes from a man younger than 30 in good health.

The V gene is TRBV7-9, the J gene TRBJ1-4; unclear D gene. The V end lost 2 bases, the J end lost 4 bases, and 8 bases lay between the germline ends. The CDR3 length is 14 residues. Germline CDR1 SEHNR, CDR2 FQNEAQ (reference sequence). Written as DNA, the CDR3 is TGTGCCAGCAGCTTACCCGTGCTTAATGAAAAACTGTTTTTT. It codes for CASSLPVLNEKLFF. The full variable domain, its missing parts supplied by reference TRBV7-9 and TRBJ1-4, is DTGVSQNPRHKITKRGQNVTFRCDPISEHNRLYWYRQTLGQGPEFLTYFQNEAQLEKSRLLSDRFSAERPKGSFSTLEIQRTEQGDSAMYLCASSLPVLNEKLFFGSGTQLSVL.

The chain uses TRBV6-7 and TRBJ2-7, with D hard to call. TRBV6-7 is classed as an ORF, of uncertain function. V lost 6 bases, J lost 0 bases, and 21 bases lay in between. The CDR3 is made up of 17 amino acids. The CDR3 loop is CASSVTIDHSSSYEQYF. CDR3 sequence (DNA): TGTGCCAGCAGCGTAACTATCGACCACTCAAGCTCCTACGAGCAGTACTTC.

The V call is TRBV29-1, the J call TRBJ2-1; 9 nucleotides line up with TRBD2. CDR1 and CDR2 (germline): SQVTM, ANQGSEA. The CDR3 loop spans 14 amino acids. CDR3 loop: CSGQREASYNEQFF. The CDR3 DNA reads TGCAGTGGGCAGCGGGAGGCCTCCTACAATGAGCAGTTCTTC.

The chain uses TRBV9 and TRBJ1-3, with D maybe TRBD1 (6 bases). V lost 2 bases and J lost 2, with 11 bases in between. This CDR3 region has 15 residues. The germline V gene encodes CDR1 SGDLS and CDR2 YYNGEE. The CDR3 here is CASSVEGEAGNTIYF. The CDR3 region has the DNA TGTGCCAGCAGCGTCGAGGGGGAAGCTGGAAACACCATATATTTT.

A remark on this clone: This sample includes further DNA sequences coding for the same CDR3. The rearrangement links TRBV20-1 to TRBJ2-5; no firm D call. The germline V and J ends were trimmed by 2 bases and 0 bases, with 1 base remaining between them. Germline CDR1 DFQATT, CDR2 SNEGSKA (reference sequence). The CDR3 has 11 residues. CDR3 residues: CSARHQETQYF. Written as DNA, the CDR3 is TGCAGTGCTAGACACCAAGAGACCCAGTACTTC.

The chain employs TRBV9 and TRBJ2-7; 8 bases line up with TRBD2. The CDR3 totals 16 residues. The J segment lost 4 bases and the V segment lost 0 bases, leaving 9 bases of the junction unmatched. CDR1 and CDR2 (germline): SGDLS, YYNGEE. The CDR3 coding sequence is TGTGCCAGCAGCGTAGCCGGACTAGCCACGCCTTACGAGCAGTACTTC. This sequence encodes CASSVAGLATPYEQYF.

In its sample, this clone was seen a few times. The genes are TRBV7-9 and TRBJ2-7, with D unclear. Trimming removed 1 base at V and 3 bases at J, with 10 bases between. CDR1 and CDR2 (germline): SEHNR, FQNEAQ (reference sequence). This CDR3 has 14 amino acids. CDR3: CASSLGAQNYEQYF. In nucleotides, the CDR3 is TGTGCCAGCAGCTTAGGAGCTCAGAACTACGAGCAGTACTTC. Looking up the rest from reference TRBV7-9 and TRBJ2-7 gives the full variable domain: DTGVSQNPRHKITKRGQNVTFRCDPISEHNRLYWYRQTLGQGPEFLTYFQNEAQLEKSRLLSDRFSAERPKGSFSTLEIQRTEQGDSAMYLCASSLGAQNYEQYFGPGTRLTVT.

The genes are TRBV28 and TRBJ2-3, with 9 bases aligning to TRBD2. Per germline, CDR1 MDHEN and CDR2 SYDVKM. The CDR3 has 15 amino acids. V gave up 6 bases and J gave up 6 bases; unmatched junction bases: 10. The CDR3 DNA reads as TGTGCCAGCAGCCCCGGCGGGGGGGGAGTCGATACGCAGTATTTT. It translates to CASSPGGGGVDTQYF.